Listed here are 24 T cell receptor beta chains from one sample, sequenced in a study of cytomegalovirus exposure and HLA in healthy donors. This PCR relied on a set of 60 Vbeta primers and 13 Jbeta primers. Measured with immunoSEQ multiplex PCR; TCRdb has only the in-frame clones, and not every one. The data contain 100,000 to 150,000 clones, roughly three quarters of them seen just once; the ten biggest clones take up over 0.9%. Sequencing used PBMCs. The receptor source for this set is a woman aged 55-70 years in good health and CMV-seronegative.

J is TRBJ1-2 and V is TRBV7-3; D ambiguous. Germline-derived CDR1 and CDR2 are SGHTA and FQGTGA. V was clipped by 4 bases and J by 6 bases, with 27 bases between them. CDR3 length: 18 residues. CDR3 residues: CASSSEGGITAPPDGYTF. In DNA, the CDR3 is TGTGCCAGCAGCTCAGAGGGAGGCATCACTGCACCCCCTGATGGCTACACCTTC.

V and J are TRBV27 and TRBJ1-2, with D perhaps matching TRBD1 (6 bases). V lost 5 bases, J lost 4 bases, and 11 bases lay in between. The CDR3 is made up of 13 amino acids. Germline loops: CDR1 MNHEY, CDR2 SMNVEV (reference sequence). The CDR3 loop reads CASSPGAGYGYTF. The CDR3 coding sequence is TGTGCCAGCAGTCCAGGGGCTGGCTATGGCTACACCTTC.

This clone was detected only a few times. The chain is built from TRBV5-1 and TRBJ2-1; 9 bases align to TRBD2. Germline CDR1 reads SGHRS; CDR2 reads YFSETQ. Unmatched junction bases numbered 12, after V lost 1 base and J lost 13 bases. This CDR3 comprises 15 residues. The CDR3: CASSLSAEAGTSQFF. The DNA for the CDR3 is TGCGCCAGCAGCTTGTCTGCCGAAGCTGGGACTAGCCAGTTCTTC.

This clone was detected a few times. The chain uses TRBV19 and TRBJ1-2; 9 bases fit TRBD1. Germline V gene lookup returns CDR1 LNHDA and CDR2 SQIVND (reference sequence). CDR3 length: 14 residues. With V trimmed by 6 bases and J by 1 base, 3 bases remained unmatched. For the CDR3, the DNA is TGTGCCAGTAGCCCGGACAGGGGTAACTATGGCTACACCTTC. Its translation: CASSPDRGNYGYTF.

This chain connects TRBV18 to TRBJ2-3; 8 bases line up with TRBD2. There are 14 residues in the CDR3. Germline lookup yields CDR1 KGHSH and CDR2 LQKENI. The V and J ends lost 3 bases and 3 bases, in that order; junction bases with no gene match: 2. The CDR3 loop reads CASSPGLATDTQYF. CDR3 coding DNA: TGTGCCAGCTCACCCGGACTAGCAACAGATACGCAGTATTTT.

This chain uses TRBV5-1 with TRBJ2-5; D is possibly TRBD1 (6 bases). CDR3 length equals 13 residues. The germline V gene has CDR1 SGHRS and CDR2 YFSETQ. V was trimmed by 2 bases and J by 6 bases, leaving 11 bases between them. The CDR3 loop is CASSFGGAQTQYF. The CDR3 DNA reads as TGCGCCAGCAGCTTTGGGGGCGCGCAGACCCAGTACTTC.

The J gene is TRBJ2-7, the V gene TRBV2; 11 bases match TRBD2. V was pared by 8 bases and J by 3 bases, with 6 bases of the junction left unmatched. This CDR3 is built from 14 residues. Germline V CDR1 and CDR2: SNHLY, FYNNEI. CDR3 in amino acids: CASPSTSGSYEQYF. In nucleotides, the CDR3 is TGTGCCAGCCCGAGTACTAGCGGGAGCTACGAGCAGTACTTC.

This chain joins TRBV30 and TRBJ1-1; D ambiguous. The CDR3 spans 11 residues. Trimming left V 2 bases short and J 5 bases short, with 6 bases between. CDR1 is GTSNPN and CDR2 is SVGIG in the germline V gene (reference sequence). The CDR3 bases are TGTGCCTGGAGTCGGGAGACTGAAGCTTTCTTT. Translation gives CAWSRETEAFF.

In its sample, this clone was seen a few times. DNA of the CDR3: TGTGCCAGCAGCTTAGTGGCTAGCGGGTACAATGAGCAGTTCTTC. Protein sequence: CASSLVASGYNEQFF. The V gene is TRBV7-2, the J gene TRBJ2-1; 8 bases agree with TRBD2. CDR3 length: 15 amino acids. The V and J ends lost 1 base and 4 bases, in that order; junction bases with no gene match: 3. Germline V gene data show CDR1 as SGHTA and CDR2 as FQGNSA.

The chain recombines TRBV5-6 with TRBJ1-1, with D tentatively TRBD1 (5 bases). The CDR3 runs 14 residues. Germline V gives CDR1 SGHDT, CDR2 YYEEEE. V was cut by 4 bases and J by 3 bases, with 13 bases left in between. The CDR3 protein is CASSAWGRDTEAFF. CDR3 DNA: TGTGCCAGCAGCGCCTGGGGCAGGGACACTGAAGCTTTCTTT. The full variable domain, rest sourced from reference TRBV5-6 and TRBJ1-1, is DAGVTQSPTHLIKTRGQQVTLRCSPKSGHDTVSWYQQALGQGPQFIFQYYEEEERQRGNFPDRFSGHQFPNYSSELNVNALLLGDSALYLCASSAWGRDTEAFFGQGTRLTVV.

The chain joins TRBV30 to TRBJ1-2; D gene unclear. Germline V gene data show CDR1 as GTSNPN and CDR2 as SVGIG (reference sequence). Trimming cost V 3 bases and J 0 bases, with 11 bases left between them. CDR3 length: 14 amino acids. The CDR3 bases are TGTGCCTGGAGGGTTACAGCTTCTAACTATGGCTACACCTTC. Amino acids: CAWRVTASNYGYTF.

V gene TRBV5-1 combines with J gene TRBJ1-1, with TRBD1 identical over 8 bases. V dropped 0 bases and J dropped 10; count of bases not matched to a gene: 8. Germline CDR1 and CDR2: SGHRS and YFSETQ. CDR3 length equals 14 residues. Here the CDR3 DNA reads TGCGCCAGCAGCTTGGGGTCCGCAGGGGGCAGAGCTTTCTTT. Protein: CASSLGSAGGRAFF.

The CDR3 coding sequence is TGTGCCAGCAGTCTAGCGTCTGGGGAGCAGTACTTC. Its protein is CASSLASGEQYF. The chain couples TRBV28 to TRBJ2-7; D is possibly TRBD2 (6 bases). Germline CDR1 reads MDHEN; CDR2 reads SYDVKM. V shed 5 bases and J shed 7 bases, with 12 bases lying between them. The CDR3 runs 12 residues. Using reference TRBV28 and TRBJ2-7 for the parts outside the CDR3, the full variable domain is DVKVTQSSRYLVKRTGEKVFLECVQDMDHENMFWYRQDPGLGLRLIYFSYDVKMKEKGDIPEGYSVSREKKERFSLILESASTNQTSMYLCASSLASGEQYFGPGTRLTVT.

This rearrangement joins TRBV19 to TRBJ1-5, with 7 positions matching TRBD1. J lost 2 bases, V lost 5 bases, and 12 bases had no gene match. The CDR3 loop spans 17 amino acids. Germline CDR1 and CDR2: LNHDA and SQIVND (reference sequence). In DNA, the CDR3 is TGTGCCAGTAGTCCCCTCCAAGGGGGCGCCGGCAATCAGCCCCAGCATTTT. Translating it yields CASSPLQGGAGNQPQHF.

This chain links TRBV5-1 with TRBJ2-5, with 7 bases identical to TRBD2. Matching the DNA end better, TRBJ2-7 makes the J call doubtful. This CDR3 has 15 residues. CDR1 is SGHRS and CDR2 is YFSETQ in the germline V gene. Here the CDR3 reads CASSLGTKTPYEQYF. The CDR3 DNA reads TGCGCCAGCAGCCTTGGGACTAAAACTCCCTACGAGCAGTACTTC.

V and J are TRBV7-6 and TRBJ1-6; D possibly corresponds to TRBD1 (6 bases). CDR3 size: 15 residues. Germline V CDR1 and CDR2: SGHVS, FNYEAQ. Trimming took 2 bases from V and 8 from J, leaving 13 bases between them. CDR3 region: CASSLSPGADSPLHF. In nucleotides, the CDR3 is TGTGCCAGCAGCTTAAGTCCAGGGGCGGATTCACCCCTCCACTTT.

DNA of the CDR3: TGTGCCAGCGCCTTACTAGCGAGCACCTACGAGCAGTACTTC. Translated, it gives CASALLASTYEQYF. This chain connects TRBV27 to TRBJ2-7; 7 nucleotides align to TRBD2. The CDR3 contains 14 residues. V trimming: 8 bases; J trimming: 2 bases; junction bases outside the gene matches: 9. CDR1 is MNHEY and CDR2 is SMNVEV in the germline V gene (reference sequence).

This chain uses TRBV4-1 with TRBJ2-7; TRBD1 matches 8 bases. The CDR3 runs 15 residues. J gave up 4 bases and V 1 base, and 6 bases lay outside the gene matches. Germline V gene lookup returns CDR1 MGHRA and CDR2 YSYEKL. The DNA of the CDR3 is TGCGCCAGCAGCCAAGCTCTTGGACAGGGTTACGAGCAGTACTTC. Protein sequence: CASSQALGQGYEQYF.

The chain is built from TRBV15 and TRBJ2-1, with 10 positions matching TRBD2. The CDR3 is 15 amino acids. Germline CDR1 LNHNV, CDR2 YYDKDF (reference sequence). The V segment lost 3 bases and the J segment 7 bases; nucleotides outside the gene matches: 6. CDR3 protein: CATSSPSGGRNEQFF. In nucleotides, the CDR3 is TGTGCCACCAGCAGCCCTAGCGGGGGTAGGAATGAGCAGTTCTTC.

The chain links TRBV5-1 to TRBJ2-3; a possible D gene is TRBD2 (7 bases). Germline V CDR1 and CDR2: SGHRS, YFSETQ. Trimming removed 7 bases from V and 2 bases from J, with 17 bases in between. This CDR3 is built from 15 residues. The CDR3 DNA is TGCGCCAGCGGTCAAGGGGGGGGCTACACAGATACGCAGTATTTT. Translation gives CASGQGGGYTDTQYF.

V and J are TRBV11-2 and TRBJ2-3; D gene ambiguous. This CDR3 comprises 16 residues. V gave up 6 bases and J gave up 0 bases, with 16 bases separating them. Germline V gene data show CDR1 as SGHAT and CDR2 as FQNNGV. As DNA, the CDR3 is TGTGCCAGCAGGTCTCAGGTGGGCTCTAGCACAGATACGCAGTATTTT. This codes for CASRSQVGSSTDTQYF.

V gene TRBV2 combines with J gene TRBJ2-1; a possible D gene is TRBD2 (5 bases). This CDR3 region has 15 residues. Germline V gene data show CDR1 as SNHLY and CDR2 as FYNNEI. The V gene lost 4 bases and the J gene lost 2 bases, with 12 bases spanning the gap. The CDR3 region is CASSGSGRPYNEQFF. For the CDR3, the DNA is TGTGCCAGCAGTGGGAGCGGAAGACCCTACAATGAGCAGTTCTTC.

The V gene is TRBV7-3, the J gene TRBJ2-2, with 8 bases aligning to TRBD1. V lost 5 bases to trimming and J lost 1 base; unmatched junction nucleotides: 6. Germline-derived CDR1 and CDR2 are SGHTA and FQGTGA. This CDR3 region has 16 residues. The CDR3 sequence is CASSPTGGRNTGELFF. The CDR3 DNA is TGTGCCAGCAGCCCAACAGGGGGAAGGAACACCGGGGAGCTGTTTTTT.

The CDR3 loop is CASSVSSGGVYAGELFF. CDR3 nucleotide sequence: TGTGCCAGCAGCGTATCTAGCGGGGGGGTCTACGCCGGGGAGCTGTTTTTT. V and J are TRBV9 and TRBJ2-2; 12 bases are a match to TRBD2. The CDR3 sequence is 17 residues long. CDR1 SGDLS and CDR2 YYNGEE come from the germline V gene. The V segment lost 1 base and the J segment 6 bases; nucleotides outside the gene matches: 7.